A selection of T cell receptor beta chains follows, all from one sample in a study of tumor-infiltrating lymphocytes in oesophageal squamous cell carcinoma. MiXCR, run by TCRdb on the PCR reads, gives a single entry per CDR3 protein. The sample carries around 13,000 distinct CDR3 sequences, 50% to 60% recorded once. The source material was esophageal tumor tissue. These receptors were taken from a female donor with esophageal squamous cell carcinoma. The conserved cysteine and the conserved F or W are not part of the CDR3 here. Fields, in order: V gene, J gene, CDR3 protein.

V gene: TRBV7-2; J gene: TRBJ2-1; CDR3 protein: ASTGGSKGSYNSPLH
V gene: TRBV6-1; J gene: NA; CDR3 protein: ASSDRWQGFDGYT
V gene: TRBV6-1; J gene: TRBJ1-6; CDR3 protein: ASNRGQGNSPLH
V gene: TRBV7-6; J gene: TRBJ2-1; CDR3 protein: ASSLADGNEQF
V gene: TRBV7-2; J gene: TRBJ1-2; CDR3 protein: ASSLVRANYGYT
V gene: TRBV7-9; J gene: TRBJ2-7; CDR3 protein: ASSLEVSYEQY
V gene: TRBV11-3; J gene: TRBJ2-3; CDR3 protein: ASSLGQGADTQY
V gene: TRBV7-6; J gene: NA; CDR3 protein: ASSPMGETQY
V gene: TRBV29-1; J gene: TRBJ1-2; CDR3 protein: SVLEDYGYT
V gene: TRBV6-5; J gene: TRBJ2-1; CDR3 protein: ASRGLVPLYNEQF
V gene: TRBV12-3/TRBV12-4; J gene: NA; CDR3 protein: ACNLAGPGAETQY
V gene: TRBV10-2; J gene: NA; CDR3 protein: ASSGGNQPQH
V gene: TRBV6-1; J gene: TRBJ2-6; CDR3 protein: ASSYEGADGANVLT
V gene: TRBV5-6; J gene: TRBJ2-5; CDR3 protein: ASRKGKTQY
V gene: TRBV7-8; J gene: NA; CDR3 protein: ASSYLEGWVGEQF
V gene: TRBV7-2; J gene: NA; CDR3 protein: ASSRGKGANSWQY
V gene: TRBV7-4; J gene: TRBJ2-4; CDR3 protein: ASSPPKVRTEAF
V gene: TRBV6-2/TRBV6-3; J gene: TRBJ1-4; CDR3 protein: ASSEDRGEKLF
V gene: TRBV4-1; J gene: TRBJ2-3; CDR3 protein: ASSQGWTASSTDTQY
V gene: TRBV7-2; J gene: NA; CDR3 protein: ASSLNSGPQTYEQY
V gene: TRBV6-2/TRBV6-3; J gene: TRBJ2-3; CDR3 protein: ASSYLGTRLQY
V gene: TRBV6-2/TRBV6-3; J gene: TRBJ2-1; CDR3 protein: ASSYNRDRVPLNEQF
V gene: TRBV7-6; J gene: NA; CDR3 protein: ASSLAGGLSETQY
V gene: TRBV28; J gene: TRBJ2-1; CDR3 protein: ASSFPRALSSGGYNEQF
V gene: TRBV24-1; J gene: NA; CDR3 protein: ATSDLAALGTQY
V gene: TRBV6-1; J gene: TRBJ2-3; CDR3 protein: ASRIQGSSTDTQY
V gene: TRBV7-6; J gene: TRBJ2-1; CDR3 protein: ASSRSGASYNEQF
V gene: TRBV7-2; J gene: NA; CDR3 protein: ASSSNRGWEQF
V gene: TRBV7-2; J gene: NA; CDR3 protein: ASSRGQQETQY
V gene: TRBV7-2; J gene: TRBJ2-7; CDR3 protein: ASSWGQTYNEQY
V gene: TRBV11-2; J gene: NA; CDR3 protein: ASTQWRGDEQF
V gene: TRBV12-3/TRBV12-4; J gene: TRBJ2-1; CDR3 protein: ASSLSGLLKEF
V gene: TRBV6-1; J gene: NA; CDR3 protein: AITTGPGWETQY
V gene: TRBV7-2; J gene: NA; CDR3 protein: ASSLGVGQY
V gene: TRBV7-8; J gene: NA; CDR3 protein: ASSFVAGTSGSYEQF
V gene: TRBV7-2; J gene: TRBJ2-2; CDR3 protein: ASSYSGKGTGELF
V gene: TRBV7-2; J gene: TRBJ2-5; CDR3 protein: ASSSRLAGGPSQETQY
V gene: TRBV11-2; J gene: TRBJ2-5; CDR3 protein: ASSQSGRGLFETQY
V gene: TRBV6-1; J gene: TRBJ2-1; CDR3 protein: ASSALIEQF
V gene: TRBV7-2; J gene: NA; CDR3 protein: ASSLSIYEQY
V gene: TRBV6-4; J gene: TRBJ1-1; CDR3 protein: ASTQQGGTEAF
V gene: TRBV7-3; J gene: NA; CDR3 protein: ASSFLLGRSLGGEQY
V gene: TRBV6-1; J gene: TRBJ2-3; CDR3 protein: ASSYGTSRTDTQY
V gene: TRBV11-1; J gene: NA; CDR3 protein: ASSWIGTNNEQY
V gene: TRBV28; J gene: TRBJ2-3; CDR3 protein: ASSPLAGGGDTQY
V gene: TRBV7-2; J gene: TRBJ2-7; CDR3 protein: ASSLAPAVDVQY
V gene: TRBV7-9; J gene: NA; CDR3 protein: ASSPPGGTYNEQF
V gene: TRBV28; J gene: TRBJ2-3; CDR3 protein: ASSWTRGSSTDTQY